This TCR beta chain was profiled in a study of regulatory T cells in long-lasting Graves disease. Study results and limitations: Limited sample numbers may have lowered accuracy.

Time point noted: newly diagnosed GD, antithyroid drugs for less than 3 months. Scientists built the TCR library using RNA that was extracted from PBMCs. Relying on iRepertoire HTBI primers and Arm-PCR of CDR3 regions, the team built TCR beta libraries. From the multiplex PCR reads, TCRdb called clonotypes with MiXCR, one entry per CDR3 protein. This table holds 350,000 to 500,000 distinct CDR3 sequences, roughly 15% found once. Notes on this clonotype: No antigen is known for it. This sequence may be a read error, since a much larger clone differs from it by one base. The conserved phenylalanine or tryptophan normally closing the CDR3 is absent here, so this likely arose from a read error. Because the CDR3's place on the DNA is in doubt, the DNA is left out and the CDR3 is given as listed by TCRdb.

Including both end residues, the CDR3 is 11 amino acids long. CDR1 and CDR2 from the germline V gene are MDHEN and SYDVKM. The same data also contributed to another study, on T cells in Graves' hyperthyroidism and ophthalmopathy. From that second work: When the TCR CDR3 underwent first-round RT-PCR, the HTBI primer set was used. The authors' 13 V-J model separated ophthalmopathy from stable hyperthyroidism.

This specimen consisted of peripheral blood mononuclear cells (PBMCs), obtained at new diagnosis, from a patient treated with antithyroid drugs. This chain connects TRBV28 to TRBJ2-3. The clonotype was recovered from a woman aged 25 to 39 with Graves disease. Here the CDR3 reads CASSPRNQKYS.